This TCR beta chain emerged from a study of chemoradiotherapy in HPV16-positive cancers. Profiling relied on immunoSEQ multiplex PCR, and the TCRdb table lists in-frame clones only, not all of them. This table has fewer than 20,000 clones, roughly 91% appearing once. V trimming: 6 bases; J trimming: 3 bases; junction bases outside the gene matches: 4. The CDR3 runs 14 residues. The germline CDR1 and CDR2 sequences are MNHEY and SVGAGI. Sequencing was performed on blood, taken from a patient who underwent chemoradiotherapy. V usage is TRBV6-5 and J usage is TRBJ2-7; TRBD2 matches at 11 bases. This TCR was sampled from a human donor with HPV-associated anogenital cancer. The CDR3 DNA follows: TGTGCCAGCAGAACCGGGACTAGCGGCTACGAGCAGTACTTC. Its translation is CASRTGTSGYEQYF.